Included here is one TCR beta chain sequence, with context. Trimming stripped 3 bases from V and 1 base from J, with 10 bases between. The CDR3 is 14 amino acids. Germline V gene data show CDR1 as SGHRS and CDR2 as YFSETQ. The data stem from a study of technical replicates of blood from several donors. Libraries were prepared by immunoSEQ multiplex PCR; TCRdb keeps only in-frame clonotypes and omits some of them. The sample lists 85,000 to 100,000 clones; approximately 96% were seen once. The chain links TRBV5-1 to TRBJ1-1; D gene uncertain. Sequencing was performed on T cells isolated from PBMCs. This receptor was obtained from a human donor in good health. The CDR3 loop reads CASSSRSENTEAFF. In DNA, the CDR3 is TGCGCCAGCAGCTCGAGGTCAGAGAACACTGAAGCTTTCTTT.